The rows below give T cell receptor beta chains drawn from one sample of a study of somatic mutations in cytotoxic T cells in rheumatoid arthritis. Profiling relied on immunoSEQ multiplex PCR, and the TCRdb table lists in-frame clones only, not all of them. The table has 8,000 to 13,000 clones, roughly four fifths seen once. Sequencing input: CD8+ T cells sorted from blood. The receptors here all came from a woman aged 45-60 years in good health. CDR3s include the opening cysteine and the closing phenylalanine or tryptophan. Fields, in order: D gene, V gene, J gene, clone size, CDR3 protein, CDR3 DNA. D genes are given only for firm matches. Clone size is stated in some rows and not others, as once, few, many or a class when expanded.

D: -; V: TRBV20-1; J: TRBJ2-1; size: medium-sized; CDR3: CSAPGSNEQFF; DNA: TGCAGTGCTCCGGGGAGTAATGAGCAGTTCTTC
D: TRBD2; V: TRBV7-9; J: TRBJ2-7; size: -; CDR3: CASSLEIVGGPPYEQYF; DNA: TGTGCCAGCAGCTTAGAGATAGTGGGAGGGCCCCCCTACGAGCAGTACTTC
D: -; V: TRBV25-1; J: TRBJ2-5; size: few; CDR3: CASSEVRVQETQYF; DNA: TGTGCCAGCAGTGAAGTCAGGGTTCAAGAGACCCAGTACTTC
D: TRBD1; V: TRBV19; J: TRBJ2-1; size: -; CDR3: CASSTGTGFDNEQFF; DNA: TGTGCCAGTAGTACCGGGACAGGGTTCGACAATGAGCAGTTCTTC
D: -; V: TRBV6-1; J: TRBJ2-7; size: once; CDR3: CASRGYGEEQYF; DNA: TGTGCCAGCAGAGGCTACGGGGAAGAGCAGTACTTC
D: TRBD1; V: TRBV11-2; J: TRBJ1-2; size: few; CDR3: CASSAAGGLNYGYTF; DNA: TGTGCCAGCAGCGCCGCAGGGGGCCTTAACTATGGCTACACCTTC
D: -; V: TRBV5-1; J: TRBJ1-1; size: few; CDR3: CASSSSLHTEAFF; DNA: TGCGCCAGCAGTAGCAGCTTACACACTGAAGCTTTCTTT
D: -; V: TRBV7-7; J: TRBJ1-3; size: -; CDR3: CASSLSGSPGNTIYF; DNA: TGTGCCAGCAGCTTATCGGGTTCCCCTGGAAACACCATATATTTT
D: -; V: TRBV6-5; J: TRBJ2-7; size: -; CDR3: CASSYSGHQSYEQYF; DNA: TGTGCCAGCAGTTACTCTGGACACCAGTCCTACGAGCAGTACTTC
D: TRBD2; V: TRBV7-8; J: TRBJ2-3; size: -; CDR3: CASYGGGEADTQYF; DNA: TGTGCCAGCTACGGCGGGGGGGAGGCAGATACGCAGTATTTT
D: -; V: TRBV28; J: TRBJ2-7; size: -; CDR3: CASSLDKGLHEQYF; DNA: TGTGCCAGCAGTTTAGACAAGGGGCTCCACGAGCAGTACTTC
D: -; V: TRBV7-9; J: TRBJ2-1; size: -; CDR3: CASSLGAQAGQFF; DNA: TGTGCCAGCAGCTTAGGTGCACAGGCCGGGCAGTTCTTC
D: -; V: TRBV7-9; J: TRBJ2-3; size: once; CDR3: CASSFSEGLFTDTQYF; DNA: TGTGCCAGCAGCTTTTCGGAGGGACTTTTCACAGATACGCAGTATTTT
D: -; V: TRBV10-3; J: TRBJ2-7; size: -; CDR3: CAIRQNSYEQYF; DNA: TGTGCCATCAGACAGAACTCCTACGAGCAGTACTTC
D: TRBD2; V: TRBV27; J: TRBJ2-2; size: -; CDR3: CASTLGGGGGELFF; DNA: TGTGCCAGCACCTTAGGCGGGGGAGGCGGGGAGCTGTTTTTT
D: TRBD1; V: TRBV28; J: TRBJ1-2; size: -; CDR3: CASRLRDRGPFNYGYTF; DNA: TGTGCCAGCAGGCTCCGGGACAGGGGGCCGTTTAACTATGGCTACACCTTC
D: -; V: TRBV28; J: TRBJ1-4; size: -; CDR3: CASSSQGFREKLFF; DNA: TGTGCCAGCAGTTCCCAGGGGTTTAGGGAAAAACTGTTTTTT
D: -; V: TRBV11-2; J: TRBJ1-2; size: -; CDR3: CASSFRGAYGYTF; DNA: TGTGCCAGCAGCTTTCGGGGGGCCTATGGCTACACCTTC
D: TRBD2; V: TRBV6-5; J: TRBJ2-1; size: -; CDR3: CASSYDPAGGNEQFF; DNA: TGTGCCAGCAGTTACGATCCAGCGGGAGGGAATGAGCAGTTCTTC
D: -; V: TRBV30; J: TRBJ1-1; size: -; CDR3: CAWGTPQFEAFF; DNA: TGTGCCTGGGGGACACCCCAGTTTGAAGCTTTCTTT
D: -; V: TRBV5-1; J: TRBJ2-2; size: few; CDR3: CASTGSAGELFF; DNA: TGCGCCAGCACCGGGTCTGCCGGGGAGCTGTTTTTT
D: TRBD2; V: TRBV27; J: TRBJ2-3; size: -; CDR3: CASSTASGRGVTDTQYF; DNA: TGTGCCAGCAGTACTGCTAGCGGGAGAGGGGTGACAGATACGCAGTATTTT
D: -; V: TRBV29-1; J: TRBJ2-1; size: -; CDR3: CSVEGMGGDEQFF; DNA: TGCAGCGTTGAGGGCATGGGCGGGGATGAGCAGTTCTTC
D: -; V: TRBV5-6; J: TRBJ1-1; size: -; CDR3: CASSLGSQFEAFF; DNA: TGTGCCAGCAGCTTGGGCAGTCAGTTTGAAGCTTTCTTT
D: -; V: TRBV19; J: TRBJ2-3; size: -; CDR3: CASSIVGVLDTQYF; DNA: TGTGCCAGTAGTATCGTCGGGGTTTTAGATACGCAGTATTTT
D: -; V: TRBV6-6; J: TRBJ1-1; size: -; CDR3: CASRRGGATEAFF; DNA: TGTGCCAGCAGGAGGGGGGGAGCTACTGAAGCTTTCTTT
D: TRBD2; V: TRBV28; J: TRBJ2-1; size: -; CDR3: CASSSRTSGKGEQFF; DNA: TGTGCCAGCAGTTCCCGGACTAGCGGGAAGGGTGAGCAGTTCTTC
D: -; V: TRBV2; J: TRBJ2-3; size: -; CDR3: CASSDLTVTDTQYF; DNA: TGTGCCAGCAGTGACCTGACAGTGACAGATACGCAGTATTTT
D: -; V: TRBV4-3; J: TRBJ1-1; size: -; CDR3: CASSQAFRGTNTEAFF; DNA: TGCGCCAGCAGCCAAGCCTTTAGAGGAACCAACACTGAAGCTTTCTTT
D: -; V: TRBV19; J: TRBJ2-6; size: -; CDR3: CASSIVHSGANVLTF; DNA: TGTGCCAGTAGTATAGTCCACTCTGGGGCCAACGTCCTGACTTTC
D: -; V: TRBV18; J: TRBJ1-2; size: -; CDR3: CASSPPGDYGYTF; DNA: TGTGCCAGCTCACCACCAGGGGACTATGGCTACACCTTC
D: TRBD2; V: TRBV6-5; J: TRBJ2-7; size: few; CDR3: CASSYESGGPYEQYF; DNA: TGTGCCAGCAGTTACGAGTCGGGAGGGCCGTACGAGCAGTACTTC
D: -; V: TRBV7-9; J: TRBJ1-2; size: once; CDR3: CASMVTGTYGYTF; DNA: TGTGCCAGCATGGTAACAGGGACCTATGGCTACACCTTC
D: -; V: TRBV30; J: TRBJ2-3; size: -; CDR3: CAWSVRARGTDTQYF; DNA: TGTGCCTGGAGTGTACGGGCGAGGGGCACAGATACGCAGTATTTT
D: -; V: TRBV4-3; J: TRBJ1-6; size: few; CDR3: CASSGDFPPNSPLHF; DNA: TGCGCCAGCAGCGGGGACTTTCCCCCAAATTCACCCCTCCACTTT
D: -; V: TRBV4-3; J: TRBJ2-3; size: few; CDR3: CASSPGPTSTDTQYF; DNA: TGCGCCAGCAGCCCGGGTCCGACTTCCACAGATACGCAGTATTTT
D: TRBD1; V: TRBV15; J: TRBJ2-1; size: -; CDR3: CATSLLTGQEFF; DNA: TGTGCCACCAGCTTACTAACGGGACAGGAGTTCTTC
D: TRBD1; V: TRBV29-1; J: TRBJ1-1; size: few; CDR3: CSVDHLQGPSKMNTEAFF; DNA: TGCAGCGTTGACCACTTACAGGGGCCATCGAAAATGAACACTGAAGCTTTCTTT
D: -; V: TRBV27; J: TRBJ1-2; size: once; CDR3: CASSSPGMGYGYTF; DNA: TGTGCCAGCAGTTCTCCGGGGATGGGGTATGGCTACACCTTC
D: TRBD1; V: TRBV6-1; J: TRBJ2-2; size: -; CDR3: CASTRGYTGELFF; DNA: TGTGCCAGCACCAGGGGGTACACCGGGGAGCTGTTTTTT
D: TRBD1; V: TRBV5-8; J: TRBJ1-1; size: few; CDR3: CASSLGGGSTEAFF; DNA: TGTGCCAGCAGCCTAGGAGGGGGCAGTACTGAAGCTTTCTTT
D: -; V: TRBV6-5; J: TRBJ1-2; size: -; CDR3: CASSSYSTGHYGYTF; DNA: TGTGCCAGCAGTTCCTACTCGACAGGCCACTATGGCTACACCTTC
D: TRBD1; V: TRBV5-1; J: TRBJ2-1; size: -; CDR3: CASSLVPGGMDEQFF; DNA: TGCGCCAGCAGCTTGGTGCCAGGGGGTATGGATGAGCAGTTCTTC
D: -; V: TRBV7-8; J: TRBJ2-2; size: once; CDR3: CASSLDRVKTGELFF; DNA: TGTGCCAGCAGCTTAGACAGGGTTAAGACCGGGGAGCTGTTTTTT
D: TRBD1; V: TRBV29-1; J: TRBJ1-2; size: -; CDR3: CSVEPDRGGEGYTF; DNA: TGCAGCGTTGAACCCGACAGGGGAGGGGAAGGCTACACCTTC
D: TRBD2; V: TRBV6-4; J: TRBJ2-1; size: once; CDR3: CASSTSGTGAEQFF; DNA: TGTGCCAGCAGTACTAGCGGGACGGGCGCTGAGCAGTTCTTC
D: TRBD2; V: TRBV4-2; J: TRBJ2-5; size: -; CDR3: CASSPQAGEGSETQYF; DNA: TGTGCCAGCAGCCCACAGGCGGGAGAAGGATCAGAGACCCAGTACTTC